The TCR beta chain under discussion was sequenced for a study of cytomegalovirus exposure and HLA in healthy donors. 60 Vbeta and 13 Jbeta primers were used in PCR. TCRdb's table, derived via immunoSEQ multiplex PCR, lists solely in-frame clones and lacks some. The sample lists around 200,000 clones; 65% to 80% were seen once. The receptor was derived from a man aged 35 to 55 in good health and CMV-seronegative. Sequencing input: PBMCs.

Written as DNA, the CDR3 is TGTGCCAGCAGTTTATATGGGACAGGGGAATTGTCGGACTACAATGAGCAGTTCTTC. It specifies CASSLYGTGELSDYNEQFF. The gene calls are TRBV27 and TRBJ2-1, with TRBD1 matching 10 bases. Germline values: CDR1 MNHEY, CDR2 SMNVEV (reference sequence). This CDR3 has 19 residues. V was clipped by 1 base and J by 3 bases; unmatched bases: 12.